This T cell receptor beta chain was retrieved from a study of blood T cell repertoires in COVID-19 (dated by TCRdb to the early 2020s). About the study as a whole: Collaborator samples came from the United States, Italy and Spain and covered acute and convalescent phases of COVID-19. The samples were drawn from the first 160 participants of the ongoing ImmuneRACE study and from 950 to 1,500 subjects provided by 6 global collaborators. A de-identified subject ID, COVID-19 status, age in years and sex were almost always included in the sample metadata. Deeply sampled blood TCRbeta repertoires from subjects exposed to, actively infected with, or recovered from COVID-19 were included in the dataset. A freely available public database, intended as a resource for researchers studying the immune response to SARS-CoV-2, is where the repertoires were released. Where HLA class I and class II types were available, the types were taken from metadata supplied by the sample provider, not from assay-based typing. The material from the prospective study consisted of cDNA or gDNA derived from T cells, B-cell-depleted T cells, or PBMCs. The research as a whole found: Clinical and demographic metadata were provided uncurated, with the amount varying by source and participant.

Each collaborating institution followed its own protocols to collect whole blood in K2EDTA tubes. Collaborator samples were shipped for TCRbeta analysis as frozen whole blood, isolated PBMCs, or DNA extracted from either sample type. Turning to this clone: Its recognized antigen is unknown. No quality values exist for individual bases; no much larger clone is one base distant.

The CDR3 runs 11 amino acids, cysteine and phenylalanine included. The kept DNA is CDR3 alone, 33 bases in frame from the first base. In the germline V gene (reference sequence), CDR1 corresponds to LNHDA and CDR2 to SQIVND. V sheds 10 bases and J sheds 0 bases, leaving 6 bases between their ends. TCRbeta CDR3 regions were amplified from genomic DNA using the immunoSEQ Assay, a bias-controlled multiplex PCR. From the authors' description of their analysis: The number of nucleated cells in each sample was estimated from the amplification of reference gene primers within the assay. Sequence reads were collapsed and filtered to measure the absolute abundance of every unique TCRbeta CDR3 rearrangement. Productive Simpson clonality was computed per sample as the square root of Simpson's diversity index over productive rearrangements. Imported from immuneACCESS, the table was reduced by TCRdb to in-frame sequences with V and J called. These copies leave out some clones; in studies compared against another copy, an unresolved V gene accounts for under half, and the cause of the remainder is not known. Clonal size and the V and J genes are those of that table, whereas D and trimming came from the DNA. This sample comprises 50,000 to 70,000 clones, 80% to 95% of them detected only once. The ten most abundant clones make up around 15% of the sample.

Sequencing was carried out using peripheral blood. The rearrangement joined TRBV19 to TRBJ1-1, with an unclear D gene assignment. The receptor was isolated from a human donor with active COVID-19. The donor label of this sample is uncertain. CDR3 sequence: CATVLNTEAFF. The DNA sequence is as follows: TGTGCCACGGTCTTGAACACTGAAGCTTTCTTT.